This T cell receptor (beta chain) emerged from a study of graft-versus-host responses after intestinal transplantation. For the study at large: Anti-thymocyte globulin induction was given to all recipients, followed by tacrolimus and steroids for roughly 3 years. General observations from the study: Early declines in HvG clones that occurred post-transplant were associated with peak circulating GvH clone levels.

The germline CDR1 and CDR2 sequences are SGHDT and YYEEEE. This CDR3 contains 14 residues. The V end was cut by 0 bases, the J end by 3 bases, with 9 bases between. In the case of this clone: Its cognate antigen is unknown.

Sequenced by immunoSEQ multiplex PCR; TCRdb stores in-frame clones only, minus some. Of about 94,000 clones in the sample, 90% to 95% were seen once. The TCR comes from a human donor who received an intestinal transplant. The source was unstimulated CD8+ T cells sorted from spleen or lymph node cells, collected before intestinal transplant. The J gene is TRBJ1-1, the V gene TRBV5-6; D is unresolved. CDR3 in amino acids: CASSLGPGDTEAFF. DNA for the CDR3: TGTGCCAGCAGCTTGGGTCCCGGAGACACTGAAGCTTTCTTT.